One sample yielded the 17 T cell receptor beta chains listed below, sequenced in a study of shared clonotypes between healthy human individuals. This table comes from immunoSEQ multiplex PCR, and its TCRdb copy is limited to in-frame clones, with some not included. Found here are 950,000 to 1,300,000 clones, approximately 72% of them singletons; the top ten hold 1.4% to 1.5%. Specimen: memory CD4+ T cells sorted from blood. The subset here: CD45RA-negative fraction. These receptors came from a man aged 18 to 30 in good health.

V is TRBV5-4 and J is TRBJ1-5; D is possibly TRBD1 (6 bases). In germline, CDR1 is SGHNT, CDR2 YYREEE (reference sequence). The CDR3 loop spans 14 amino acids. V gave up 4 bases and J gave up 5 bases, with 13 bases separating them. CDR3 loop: CASSKDRLDQPQHF. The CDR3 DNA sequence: TGTGCCAGCAGCAAAGACAGGCTTGATCAGCCCCAGCATTTT. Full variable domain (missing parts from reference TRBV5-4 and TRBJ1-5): ETGVTQSPTHLIKTRGQQVTLRCSSQSGHNTVSWYQQALGQGPQFIFQYYREEENGRGNFPPRFSGLQFPNYSSELNVNALELDDSALYLCASSKDRLDQPQHFGDGTRLSIL.

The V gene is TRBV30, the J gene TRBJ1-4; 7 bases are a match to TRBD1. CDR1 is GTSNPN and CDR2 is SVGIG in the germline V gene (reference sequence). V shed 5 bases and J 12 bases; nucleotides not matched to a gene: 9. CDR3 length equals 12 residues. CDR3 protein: CAWRDSPTELFF. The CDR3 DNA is TGTGCCTGGCGGGACAGTCCGACGGAACTGTTTTTT.

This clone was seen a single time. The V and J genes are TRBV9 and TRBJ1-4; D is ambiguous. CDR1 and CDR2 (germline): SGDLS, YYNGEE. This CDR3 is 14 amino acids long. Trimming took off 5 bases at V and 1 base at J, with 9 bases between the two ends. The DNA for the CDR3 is TGTGCCAGCAGTCAGTACGGAACTAATGAAAAACTGTTTTTT. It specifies CASSQYGTNEKLFF. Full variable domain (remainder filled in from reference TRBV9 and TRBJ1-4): DSGVTQTPKHLITATGQRVTLRCSPRSGDLSVYWYQQSLDQGLQFLIQYYNGEERAKGNILERFSAQQFPDLHSELNLSSLELGDSALYFCASSQYGTNEKLFFGSGTQLSVL.

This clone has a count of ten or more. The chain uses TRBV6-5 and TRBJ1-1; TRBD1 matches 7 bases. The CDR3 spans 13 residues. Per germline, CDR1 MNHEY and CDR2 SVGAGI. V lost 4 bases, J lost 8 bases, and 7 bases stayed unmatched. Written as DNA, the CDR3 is TGTGCCAGCAGTTTCACAGGGGCACCCGAAGCTTTCTTT. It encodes CASSFTGAPEAFF.

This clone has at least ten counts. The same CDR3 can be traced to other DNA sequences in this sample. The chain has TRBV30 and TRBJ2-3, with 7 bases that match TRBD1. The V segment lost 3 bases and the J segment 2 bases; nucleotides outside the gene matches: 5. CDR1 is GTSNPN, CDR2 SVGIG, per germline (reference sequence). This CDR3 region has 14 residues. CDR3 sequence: CAWRRQGNTDTQYF. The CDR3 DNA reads TGTGCCTGGAGGAGACAGGGAAACACAGATACGCAGTATTTT.

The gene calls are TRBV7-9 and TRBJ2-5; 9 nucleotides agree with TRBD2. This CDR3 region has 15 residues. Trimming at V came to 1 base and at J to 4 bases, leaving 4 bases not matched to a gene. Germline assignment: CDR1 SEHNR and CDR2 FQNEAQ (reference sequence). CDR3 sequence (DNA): TGTGCCAGCAGCTTAGTTAGCGGGGGCCCAGAGACCCAGTACTTC. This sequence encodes CASSLVSGGPETQYF.

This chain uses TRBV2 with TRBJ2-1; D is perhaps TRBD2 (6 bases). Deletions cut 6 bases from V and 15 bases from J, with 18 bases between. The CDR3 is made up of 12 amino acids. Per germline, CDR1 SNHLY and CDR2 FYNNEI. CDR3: CASSHRGGKVFF. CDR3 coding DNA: TGTGCCAGCAGCCACCGTGGGGGGAAGGTGTTCTTC.

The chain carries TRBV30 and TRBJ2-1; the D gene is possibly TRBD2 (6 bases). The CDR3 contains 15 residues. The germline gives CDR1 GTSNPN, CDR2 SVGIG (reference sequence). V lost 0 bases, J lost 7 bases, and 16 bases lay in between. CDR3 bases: TGTGCCTGGAGTGTCGGGGGAAGCGCGAGGAATGAGCAGTTCTTC. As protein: CAWSVGGSARNEQFF.

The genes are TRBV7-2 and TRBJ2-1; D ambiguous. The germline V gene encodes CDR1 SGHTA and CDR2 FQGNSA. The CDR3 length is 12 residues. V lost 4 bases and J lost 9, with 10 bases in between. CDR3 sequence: CASSSIWGEQFF. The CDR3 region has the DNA TGTGCCAGCAGCTCTATTTGGGGTGAGCAGTTCTTC.

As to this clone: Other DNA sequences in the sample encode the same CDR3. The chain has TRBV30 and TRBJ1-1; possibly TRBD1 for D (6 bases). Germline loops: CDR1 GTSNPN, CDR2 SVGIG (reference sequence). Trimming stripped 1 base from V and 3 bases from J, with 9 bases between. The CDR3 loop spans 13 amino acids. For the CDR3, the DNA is TGTGCCTGGAGTGGGAGGGGGGACACTGAAGCTTTCTTT. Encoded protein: CAWSGRGDTEAFF. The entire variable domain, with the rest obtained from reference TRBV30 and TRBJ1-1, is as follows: SQTIHQWPATLVQPVGSPLSLECTVEGTSNPNLYWYRQAAGRGLQLLFYSVGIGQISSEVPQNLSASRPQDRQFILSSKKLLLSDSGFYLCAWSGRGDTEAFFGQGTRLTVV.

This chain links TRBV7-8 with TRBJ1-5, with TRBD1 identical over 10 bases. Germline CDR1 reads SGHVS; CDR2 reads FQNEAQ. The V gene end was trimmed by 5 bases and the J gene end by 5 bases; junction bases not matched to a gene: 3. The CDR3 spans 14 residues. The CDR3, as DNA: TGTGCCAGCAGCCCCGGGACAGGGGATCAGCCCCAGCATTTT. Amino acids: CASSPGTGDQPQHF.

The CDR3 region is CASSVVQGSVGSTEAFF. The DNA of the CDR3 is TGTGCCAGCAGCGTGGTTCAGGGGAGTGTGGGTTCGACTGAAGCTTTCTTT. The chain carries TRBV9 and TRBJ1-1; possible D gene TRBD1, 6 bases. V lost 2 bases and J lost 5, with 22 bases in between. The germline V gene encodes CDR1 SGDLS and CDR2 YYNGEE. The CDR3 has 17 residues. Full variable domain (remainder filled in from reference TRBV9 and TRBJ1-1): DSGVTQTPKHLITATGQRVTLRCSPRSGDLSVYWYQQSLDQGLQFLIQYYNGEERAKGNILERFSAQQFPDLHSELNLSSLELGDSALYFCASSVVQGSVGSTEAFFGQGTRLTVV.

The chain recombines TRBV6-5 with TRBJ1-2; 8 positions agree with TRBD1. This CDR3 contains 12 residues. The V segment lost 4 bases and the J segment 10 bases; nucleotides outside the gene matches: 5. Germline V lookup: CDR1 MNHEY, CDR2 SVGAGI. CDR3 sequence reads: CASSSWTGTYTF. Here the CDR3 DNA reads TGTGCCAGCAGTTCCTGGACAGGGACCTACACCTTC.

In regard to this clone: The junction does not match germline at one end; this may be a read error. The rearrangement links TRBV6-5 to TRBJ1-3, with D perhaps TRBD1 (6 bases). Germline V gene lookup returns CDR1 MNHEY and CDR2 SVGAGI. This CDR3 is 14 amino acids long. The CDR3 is CAISVTGFGNTIYF. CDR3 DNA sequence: TGTGCCATCAGTGTTACAGGGTTTGGAAACACCATATATTTT.

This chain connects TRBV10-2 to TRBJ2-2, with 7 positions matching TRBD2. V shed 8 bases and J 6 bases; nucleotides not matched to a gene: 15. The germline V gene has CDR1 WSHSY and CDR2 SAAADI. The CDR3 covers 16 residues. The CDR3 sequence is CASRPARRETAGELFF. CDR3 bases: TGCGCCAGCCGACCTGCGCGGCGGGAGACGGCCGGGGAGCTGTTTTTT.

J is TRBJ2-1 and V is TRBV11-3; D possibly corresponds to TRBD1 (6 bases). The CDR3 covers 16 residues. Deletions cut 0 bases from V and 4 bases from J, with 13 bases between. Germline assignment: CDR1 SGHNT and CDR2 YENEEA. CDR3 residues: CASSLDRGTKYNEQFF. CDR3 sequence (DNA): TGTGCCAGCAGCTTAGACAGGGGCACTAAATACAATGAGCAGTTCTTC.

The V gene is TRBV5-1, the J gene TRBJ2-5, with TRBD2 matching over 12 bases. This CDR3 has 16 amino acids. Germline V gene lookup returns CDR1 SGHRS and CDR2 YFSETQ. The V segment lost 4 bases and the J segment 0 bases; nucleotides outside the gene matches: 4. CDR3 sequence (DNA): TGCGCCAGCAGCCCGGGACTAGCGGGTTACCAAGAGACCCAGTACTTC. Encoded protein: CASSPGLAGYQETQYF.